The 20 T cell receptor beta chains below come from one sample, sequenced in a study of CD8 T cells in ankylosing spondylitis. TCRdb re-called the 5' RACE reads through MiXCR, storing one row per CDR3 protein. The sample yields around 150,000 distinct CDR3 sequences, 7% to 8% seen once. The specimen sequenced was blood, either unsorted or a sorted T cell fraction (not recorded which). The source is a female donor with ankylosing spondylitis or in good health (not recorded which).

The CDR3 nucleotides read TGTGCCAGCAGCCCACGGACGGACCTGGGAGCTTTCTTT. It codes for CASSPRTDLGAFF. The chain has TRBV7-9 and TRBJ1-1, with no clear D. Germline CDR1 reads SEHNR; CDR2 reads FQNEAQ (reference sequence). CDR3 length: 13 amino acids. V gave up 5 bases and J gave up 10 bases, with 17 bases separating them. The full variable domain, with the rest looked up from reference TRBV7-9 and TRBJ1-1, is DTGVSQNPRHKITKRGQNVTFRCDPISEHNRLYWYRQTLGQGPEFLTYFQNEAQLEKSRLLSDRFSAERPKGSFSTLEIQRTEQGDSAMYLCASSPRTDLGAFFGQGTRLTVV.

This clonotype was detected many times. The chain uses TRBV7-6 and TRBJ2-1; 8 nucleotides line up with TRBD2. V shed 3 bases, J shed 4 bases, and the junction held 5 bases outside the gene matches. The CDR3 consists of 15 residues. Per the germline V gene, CDR1 is SGHVS and CDR2 is FNYEAQ. The CDR3 DNA follows: TGTGCCAGCAGCTTTGGCGGGGGGAGATACAATGAGCAGTTCTTC. Its protein product is CASSFGGGRYNEQFF.

This chain uses TRBV20-1 with TRBJ1-4, with D tentatively TRBD1 (5 bases). Germline loops: CDR1 DFQATT, CDR2 SNEGSKA (reference sequence). This CDR3 is built from 14 residues. V lost 5 bases and J lost 0, with 10 bases in between. Here the CDR3 reads CSAQRGATNEKLFF. The CDR3, as DNA: TGCAGTGCTCAGAGGGGTGCAACTAATGAAAAACTGTTTTTT.

This clonotype was seen ten or more times. The CDR3 coding sequence is TGTGCCAGCACTCAAGACGGTCGCGGTGGCTACACCTTC. It specifies CASTQDGRGGYTF. This chain joins TRBV5-5 and TRBJ1-2; D not resolved. The CDR3 contains 13 residues. CDR1 is SGHKS and CDR2 is YYEKEE in the germline V gene (reference sequence). Deletions cut 6 bases from V and 7 bases from J, with 16 bases between. Looking up the rest from reference TRBV5-5 and TRBJ1-2 gives the full variable domain: DAGVTQSPTHLIKTRGQQVTLRCSPISGHKSVSWYQQVLGQGPQFIFQYYEKEERGRGNFPDRFSARQFPNYSSELNVNALLLGDSALYLCASTQDGRGGYTFGSGTRLTVV.

In this sample, this clonotype turned up many times. The CDR3 sequence: CATSGSDTQYF. CDR3 DNA: TGTGCCACCAGCGGATCAGATACGCAGTATTTT. The chain carries TRBV15 and TRBJ2-3; no clear D gene. Trimming removed 5 bases from V and 4 bases from J, with 4 bases in between. The V gene's germline CDR1 is LNHNV and CDR2 YYDKDF (reference sequence). The CDR3 has 11 residues.

Many counts were recorded for this clonotype. The rearrangement links TRBV29-1 to TRBJ2-1; D could derive from TRBD1 or TRBD2 (5 bases each). V was trimmed by 3 bases and J by 4 bases, leaving 10 bases between them. In germline, CDR1 is SQVTM, CDR2 ANQGSEA. There are 13 residues in the CDR3. Here the CDR3 DNA reads TGCAGCGTTGAGGGGACGGATTACAATGAGCAGTTCTTC. Translating it yields CSVEGTDYNEQFF.

This clonotype occurred a few times. This chain joins TRBV7-9 and TRBJ1-4; 10 nucleotides align to TRBD1. The V gene's germline CDR1 is SEHNR and CDR2 FQNEAQ (reference sequence). V lost 3 bases and J lost 7; bases outside the gene matches: 5. This CDR3 region has 15 residues. The CDR3 nucleotides are TGTGCCAGCAGCTTGACCGGGACAGGGGTTGAAAAACTGTTTTTT. It translates to CASSLTGTGVEKLFF. The whole variable domain, filled in from reference TRBV7-9 and TRBJ1-4, reads DTGVSQNPRHKITKRGQNVTFRCDPISEHNRLYWYRQTLGQGPEFLTYFQNEAQLEKSRLLSDRFSAERPKGSFSTLEIQRTEQGDSAMYLCASSLTGTGVEKLFFGSGTQLSVL.

Ten or more counts support this clonotype. The rearrangement links TRBV14 to TRBJ1-2; D unclear. V was cut by 8 bases and J by 7 bases, with 14 bases left in between. The V gene's germline CDR1 is SGHDN and CDR2 FVKESK. This CDR3 comprises 12 residues. CDR3 sequence (DNA): TGTGCCAGCGGCAGGAGTATGGGTGGCTACACCTTC. It translates to CASGRSMGGYTF.

The rearrangement joins TRBV20-1 to TRBJ1-5; D is perhaps TRBD1 (6 bases). Trimming removed 5 bases from V and 0 bases from J, with 8 bases in between. Germline CDR1 is DFQATT and CDR2 is SNEGSKA (reference sequence). This CDR3 spans 13 amino acids. CDR3 nucleotide sequence: TGCAGTGCTTCAGGGGTTAGCAATCAGCCCCAGCATTTT. This gives the protein CSASGVSNQPQHF.

This clonotype was recorded many times. V and J are TRBV15 and TRBJ1-3, with D possibly being TRBD1 (5 bases). V gave up 0 bases and J gave up 0 bases, with 6 bases separating them. The CDR3 consists of 15 residues. CDR1 LNHNV and CDR2 YYDKDF come from the germline V gene (reference sequence). The CDR3 spells CATSRDQGSGNTIYF. CDR3 nucleotides: TGTGCCACCAGCAGAGACCAGGGCTCTGGAAACACCATATATTTT.

This clonotype appeared many times. V usage is TRBV5-5 and J usage is TRBJ2-5; D unclear. V shed 1 base and J shed 4 bases, with 8 bases lying between them. CDR3 length: 13 amino acids. Germline CDR1 is SGHKS and CDR2 is YYEKEE (reference sequence). The DNA of the CDR3 is TGTGCCAGCAGCTTGCTGACTCTAGAGACCCAGTACTTC. Its protein product is CASSLLTLETQYF.

This clonotype was recorded at least ten times. The chain combines TRBV12-3 or TRBV12-4 with TRBJ1-1, with D perhaps matching TRBD1 (5 bases). The germline V and J ends were trimmed by 3 bases and 6 bases, with 17 bases remaining between them. The CDR3 contains 15 residues. CDR3 nucleotides: TGTGCCAGCAGTTTTAGTTGGCAGGGAGCCCCTGAAGCTTTCTTT. This encodes CASSFSWQGAPEAFF.

Many counts were recorded for this clonotype. This sequence joins TRBV9 and TRBJ1-1; perhaps TRBD1 as D (5 bases). The V gene lost 1 base and the J gene lost 5 bases, with 15 bases spanning the gap. Germline V gene data show CDR1 as SGDLS and CDR2 as YYNGEE. This CDR3 is built from 15 residues. CDR3 nucleotide sequence: TGTGCCAGCAGCGTATTGCAGGGAGGAAAAACTGAAGCTTTCTTT. It codes for CASSVLQGGKTEAFF.

A remark on this clonotype: This sequence may be a read error, since a much larger clone differs from it by one base. The J gene is TRBJ2-1, the V gene TRBV2, with D possibly TRBD1 on 6 matching bases. This CDR3 contains 16 residues. Looked up from germline, CDR1 is SNHLY and CDR2 is FYNNEI. The CDR3 coding sequence is TGTGCCAGCAGTGAGGATACAGGGAACACCTACAATGCGCAGTTCTTC. It yields the protein CASSEDTGNTYNAQFF.

This clonotype occurred many times. In DNA, the CDR3 is TGTGCCAGCAGCTCCACAGGGGTCCTCTACAATGAGCAGTTCTTC. Protein sequence: CASSSTGVLYNEQFF. The chain couples TRBV5-6 to TRBJ2-1; 7 positions agree with TRBD1. V was clipped by 3 bases and J by 3 bases; unmatched bases: 6. CDR1 and CDR2 from the germline V gene are SGHDT and YYEEEE. This CDR3 spans 15 amino acids. The complete variable domain, with remaining parts taken from reference TRBV5-6 and TRBJ2-1, reads DAGVTQSPTHLIKTRGQQVTLRCSPKSGHDTVSWYQQALGQGPQFIFQYYEEEERQRGNFPDRFSGHQFPNYSSELNVNALLLGDSALYLCASSSTGVLYNEQFFGPGTRLTVL.

The rearrangement uses TRBV5-5 and TRBJ2-7; no clear D gene. The CDR3 consists of 13 residues. CDR1 is SGHKS and CDR2 is YYEKEE in the germline V gene (reference sequence). V was shortened by 4 bases and J by 5 bases, with 13 bases between the two germline ends. CDR3 DNA: TGTGCCAGCAGCCCTGGGCTCCCCAACGAGCAGTACTTC. This encodes CASSPGLPNEQYF.

This clonotype was recorded many times. The rearrangement joins TRBV7-8 to TRBJ2-3, with 8 bases that match TRBD2. Germline V gene lookup returns CDR1 SGHVS and CDR2 FQNEAQ. This CDR3 is 15 amino acids long. J was trimmed by 6 bases and V by 1 base; bases with no gene match: 6. CDR3: CASSLVTGGRDTQYF. DNA for the CDR3: TGTGCCAGCAGCTTAGTCACGGGGGGGCGGGATACGCAGTATTTT.

This clonotype has only a few counts. The chain is built from TRBV20-1 and TRBJ2-7, with D perhaps given as TRBD1 or TRBD2 (6 bases each). The V end lost 6 bases, the J end lost 0 bases, and 15 bases lay between the germline ends. The CDR3 is 14 amino acids. CDR1 DFQATT and CDR2 SNEGSKA come from the germline V gene (reference sequence). CDR3 nucleotides: TGCAGTGCCAGGAGGGACAAAAGCTCCTACGAGCAGTACTTC. This gives the protein CSARRDKSSYEQYF.

Details on this clonotype: The CDR3 ends on some other residue instead of the conserved phenylalanine or tryptophan, so this is likely a read error. The V and J genes are TRBV12-3 or TRBV12-4 and TRBJ2-7; 7 positions match TRBD1. The CDR3 is 13 residues long. CDR3 nucleotide sequence: TGTGTCAGCAGAAGGGACAGATCCTACGAGCAGTACCTC. This encodes CVSRRDRSYEQYL.

This clonotype appeared many times. V gene TRBV20-1 combines with J gene TRBJ2-5, with 8 bases aligning to TRBD1. The CDR3 loop spans 13 amino acids. V dropped 5 bases and J dropped 5; count of bases not matched to a gene: 7. Looked up from germline, CDR1 is DFQATT and CDR2 is SNEGSKA (reference sequence). The CDR3 reads CSAPRTGRETQYF. CDR3 bases: TGCAGTGCTCCACGGACAGGGCGGGAGACCCAGTACTTC.